Each of the 16 T cell receptor beta chains below was sequenced from the same sample in a study of metastatic and nonmetastatic thyroid tumors. Ahead of thyroid surgery, no patient had received treatment of any kind. TCRdb re-called the PCR reads via MiXCR. The sample carries about 39,000 clones, 18% recorded once. Specimen: tumor tissue. The receptor source for this set is a female donor with papillary thyroid cancer or a benign thyroid nodule (not recorded which). Some clones in this sample may be carry-over from other donors' samples.

This clone has at least ten counts. As DNA, the CDR3 is TGCAGTGCTAGAGGACCGGCAGGTCCCTACGAGCAGTACTTC. This translates into CSARGPAGPYEQYF. V usage is TRBV20-1 and J usage is TRBJ2-7, with D hard to call. Germline assignment: CDR1 DFQATT and CDR2 SNEGSKA (reference sequence). The CDR3 is 14 residues long. The germline V and J ends were trimmed by 1 base and 2 bases, with 12 bases remaining between them.

This clone was seen repeatedly, ten times or more. The V and J genes are TRBV6-1 and TRBJ1-1, with TRBD1 as a possible D gene (6 bases). This CDR3 region has 16 residues. Germline CDR1 is MNHNS and CDR2 is SASEGT. Trimming took off 3 bases at V and 0 bases at J, with 14 bases between the two ends. Here the CDR3 DNA reads TGTGCCAGCAGTGAGCCCAGGGGTAACATGAACACTGAAGCTTTCTTT. Encoded protein: CASSEPRGNMNTEAFF.

The table lists this clone with many counts. The chain couples TRBV20-1 to TRBJ2-5; 10 bases are shared with TRBD2. Germline V gene lookup returns CDR1 DFQATT and CDR2 SNEGSKA (reference sequence). Trimming cost V 0 bases and J 4 bases; bases outside gene matches: 11. The CDR3 consists of 17 residues. This CDR3 is CSARERELAGARETQYF. CDR3 DNA: TGCAGTGCTAGAGAGAGGGAGCTAGCGGGAGCGAGAGAGACCCAGTACTTC.

This clone was seen at least ten times. The V and J genes are TRBV20-1 and TRBJ1-1, with D maybe TRBD1 (5 bases). CDR1 is DFQATT, CDR2 SNEGSKA, per germline (reference sequence). This CDR3 has 12 residues. Trimming took 5 bases from V and 11 from J, leaving 18 bases between them. The chain's CDR3 is CSADGGSLGAFF. DNA for the CDR3: TGCAGTGCTGACGGGGGTTCCCTGGGTGCTTTCTTT.

This clone came up many times. V is TRBV7-9 and J is TRBJ1-1; the match to TRBD1 covers 10 bases. This CDR3 has 15 residues. The ends lost 5 bases at V and 1 base at J; junction bases unmatched: 4. The germline gives CDR1 SEHNR, CDR2 FQNEAQ (reference sequence). CDR3 in DNA: TGTGCCAGCAGCCTTTGGGACAGGGGGAACACTGAAGCTTTCTTT. Amino acid sequence: CASSLWDRGNTEAFF.

This clone has just a few counts. This chain connects TRBV5-4 to TRBJ1-1, with D possibly TRBD1 on 5 matching bases. This CDR3 has 17 amino acids. Germline CDR1 reads SGHNT; CDR2 reads YYREEE (reference sequence). V lost 0 bases, J lost 5 bases, and 20 bases lay in between. DNA of the CDR3: TGTGCCAGCAGCTTGGTAAATCCCGGCAGGGCGTTGACTGAAGCTTTCTTT. Residues: CASSLVNPGRALTEAFF.

This chain links TRBV5-1 with TRBJ2-2; D uncertain. V was shortened by 6 bases and J by 10 bases, with 13 bases between the two germline ends. Germline CDR1 SGHRS, CDR2 YFSETQ. The length of the CDR3 is 12 residues. Here the CDR3 reads CASIYYEVELFF. In nucleotides, the CDR3 is TGCGCCAGCATCTACTACGAGGTGGAGCTGTTTTTT.

This clone was seen at least ten times. The chain uses TRBV18 and TRBJ1-1; 9 nucleotides line up with TRBD1. The CDR3 totals 13 residues. Germline V gives CDR1 KGHSH, CDR2 LQKENI. Trimming took 6 bases from V and 11 from J; bases not matched to a gene: 10. CDR3 residues: CASSVGTGMSAFF. The CDR3 region has the DNA TGTGCCAGCTCCGTTGGGACAGGGATGTCTGCTTTCTTT. The whole variable domain, remainder taken from reference TRBV18 and TRBJ1-1, is NAGVMQNPRHLVRRRGQEARLRCSPMKGHSHVYWYRQLPEEGLKFMVYLQKENIIDESGMPKERFSAEFPKEGPSILRIQQVVRGDSAAYFCASSVGTGMSAFFGQGTRLTVV.

This clone is termed medium-sized (0.01 to 0.1%). The CDR3 sequence is CASSWTGGKHEQYF. The DNA of the CDR3 is TGCGCCAGCAGCTGGACAGGGGGCAAACACGAGCAGTACTTC. The V gene is TRBV5-1, the J gene TRBJ2-7, with 11 bases matching TRBD1. The CDR3 contains 14 residues. Germline V gene data show CDR1 as SGHRS and CDR2 as YFSETQ. V lost 3 bases to trimming and J lost 5 bases; unmatched junction nucleotides: 4.

V usage is TRBV9 and J usage is TRBJ2-2; D may be TRBD2 (5 bases). CDR1 is SGDLS and CDR2 is YYNGEE in the germline V gene. The V end lost 4 bases, the J end lost 4 bases, and 20 bases lay between the germline ends. The length of the CDR3 is 17 residues. The CDR3: CASSSRASWSATGELFF. In nucleotides, the CDR3 is TGTGCCAGCAGCTCCAGAGCTAGCTGGAGTGCCACCGGGGAGCTGTTTTTT.

This clone was seen a handful of times. This rearrangement joins TRBV5-6 to TRBJ1-1; tentative D call: TRBD1 (6 bases). Per the germline V gene, CDR1 is SGHDT and CDR2 is YYEEEE. Between the trimmed V and J ends, which lost 1 base and 4 bases, there was a span of 11 bases. This CDR3 comprises 14 residues. The CDR3 spells CASSLWGGPTEAFF. The CDR3 DNA reads TGTGCCAGCAGCTTGTGGGGGGGCCCCACTGAAGCTTTCTTT. Supplemented by reference TRBV5-6 and TRBJ1-1, the full variable domain reads DAGVTQSPTHLIKTRGQQVTLRCSPKSGHDTVSWYQQALGQGPQFIFQYYEEEERQRGNFPDRFSGHQFPNYSSELNVNALLLGDSALYLCASSLWGGPTEAFFGQGTRLTVV.

The chain carries TRBV6-1 and TRBJ1-4; D remains ambiguous. V dropped 3 bases and J dropped 0 bases, with 11 bases sitting between them. Germline V CDR1 and CDR2: MNHNS, SASEGT. The CDR3 is 16 residues long. CDR3 DNA sequence: TGTGCCAGCAGTGAGGCTTACCGGTCAACTAATGAAAAACTGTTTTTT. Protein product: CASSEAYRSTNEKLFF.

This clone appeared a few times. This may stem from a read error, because a much larger clone lies one nucleotide away. The sample has other DNA sequences that encode this CDR3 too. The chain carries TRBV24-1 and TRBJ1-4, with 8 bases that match TRBD1. The CDR3 is 15 residues long. Germline V gene lookup returns CDR1 KGHDR and CDR2 SFDVKD. Trimming at V came to 3 bases and at J to 8 bases, leaving 7 bases not matched to a gene. The CDR3 DNA reads TGTGCCACCAGTGATACCGGGACAGGTAACGAAAAACTGTTTTTT. Its translation: CATSDTGTGNEKLFF.

Ten or more counts support this clone. The chain carries TRBV5-6 and TRBJ2-4, with 10 bases aligning to TRBD1. The CDR3 sequence is 16 residues long. The junction had 12 bases not matched to a gene; V was cut back by 3 bases and J by 9 bases. Germline CDR1 is SGHDT and CDR2 is YYEEEE. The CDR3 loop reads CASSSETGTGDLIQYF. The CDR3 region has the DNA TGTGCCAGCAGCTCCGAGACCGGGACAGGGGATCTCATTCAGTACTTC.

As to this clone: Just one base apart from a much larger clone, this may be a read error. The CDR3 DNA reads as TGTGCCAGCAGTTGGGTGTACTGGGAGCTGTTTTTT. This codes for CASSWVYWELFF. The chain joins TRBV2 to TRBJ2-2; no firm D call. This CDR3 has 12 residues. Trimming stripped 5 bases from V and 9 bases from J, with 10 bases between. The V gene's germline CDR1 is SNHLY and CDR2 FYNNEI.

This clone has a count of ten or more. The J gene is TRBJ1-1, the V gene TRBV5-1; 7 nucleotides match TRBD1. The junction had 2 bases not matched to a gene; V was cut back by 1 base and J by 5 bases. The CDR3 runs 13 residues. Germline V gene sequence: CDR1 SGHRS, CDR2 YFSETQ. The CDR3 region is CASSLQGGTEAFF. For the CDR3, the DNA is TGCGCCAGCAGCTTGCAGGGGGGGACTGAAGCTTTCTTT.